This T cell receptor (beta chain) is from a study of neurological immune-mediated disorders. From the 5' RACE reads, TCRdb called clonotypes with MiXCR, one entry per CDR3 protein. The sample lists approximately 30,000 distinct CDR3 sequences; approximately 4.1% were seen once. Use was made of 950,000 to 1,000,000 CD4+ or CD8+ T cells in sorted libraries. Many counts were recorded for this clonotype. The trim removed 5 bases at V and 3 bases at J, leaving 10 bases unmatched. This CDR3 is 16 amino acids long. The chain recombines TRBV12-3 or TRBV12-4 with TRBJ2-3, with 8 bases fitting TRBD1. Sequencing was done on a sample of CD4+ T cells from blood. The sequence was obtained from a woman aged 40 to 50 in good health. CDR3: CASSPGQGLVTDTQYF. The CDR3 region has the DNA TGTGCCAGCAGTCCCGGACAGGGTTTGGTGACAGATACGCAGTATTTT.